Shown below are 4 T cell receptor beta chains from a single sample sequenced in a study of blood T cell repertoires in COVID-19 (TCRdb year 2020). Preparation of the library involved the immunoSEQ multiplex PCR assay. TCRdb stores this immuneACCESS table with in-frame sequences only. Part of the clones is absent; in the studies checked, under half of the shortfall reflects unresolved V genes, and no reason is known for the rest. The sample table shows about 120,000 clones, and around four fifths are seen once. The ten top clones hold about 6% of the sample. Sequencing was performed on peripheral blood. Source of these receptors: a man aged 80 or over with active or convalescent COVID-19.

CDR3 loop: CASRRVSGGAGNTIYF. The CDR3 bases are TGTGCCAGCAGGAGGGTGTCGGGGGGCGCTGGAAACACCATATATTTT. This chain links TRBV27 with TRBJ1-3, with a possible D match to TRBD1 (6 bases). The V end lost 6 bases, the J end lost 2 bases, and 17 bases lay between the germline ends. The CDR3 length is 16 residues. Germline values: CDR1 MNHEY, CDR2 SMNVEV (reference sequence).

This clone was observed a single time. J is TRBJ2-7 and V is TRBV19; 7 bases are shared with TRBD1. Germline lookup yields CDR1 LNHDA and CDR2 SQIVND (reference sequence). The CDR3 extends over 14 amino acids. The V segment lost 5 bases and the J segment 4 bases; nucleotides outside the gene matches: 8. The DNA of the CDR3 is TGTGCCAGTAGTGGTCGGACAGGCACTTACGAGCAGTACTTC. This gives the protein CASSGRTGTYEQYF.

The rearrangement links TRBV7-2 to TRBJ1-5, with a tentative D call TRBD1 (6 bases). Trimming took 4 bases from V and 4 from J, leaving 11 bases between them. This CDR3 comprises 14 residues. Germline CDR1 is SGHTA and CDR2 is FQGNSA. The CDR3 nucleotides are TGTGCCAGCAGCTCCGGACAGCCAAATCAGCCCCAGCATTTT. Encoded protein: CASSSGQPNQPQHF.

The chain uses TRBV6-2 or TRBV6-3 and TRBJ2-7, with 8 bases aligning to TRBD2. Germline assignment: CDR1 MNHEY and CDR2 SVGEGT. The CDR3 is made up of 15 amino acids. V was pared by 6 bases and J by 0 bases, with 7 bases of the junction left unmatched. The CDR3 spells CASSNGLASSYEQYF. The CDR3 DNA sequence: TGTGCCAGCAGCAACGGACTAGCCAGCTCCTACGAGCAGTACTTC.